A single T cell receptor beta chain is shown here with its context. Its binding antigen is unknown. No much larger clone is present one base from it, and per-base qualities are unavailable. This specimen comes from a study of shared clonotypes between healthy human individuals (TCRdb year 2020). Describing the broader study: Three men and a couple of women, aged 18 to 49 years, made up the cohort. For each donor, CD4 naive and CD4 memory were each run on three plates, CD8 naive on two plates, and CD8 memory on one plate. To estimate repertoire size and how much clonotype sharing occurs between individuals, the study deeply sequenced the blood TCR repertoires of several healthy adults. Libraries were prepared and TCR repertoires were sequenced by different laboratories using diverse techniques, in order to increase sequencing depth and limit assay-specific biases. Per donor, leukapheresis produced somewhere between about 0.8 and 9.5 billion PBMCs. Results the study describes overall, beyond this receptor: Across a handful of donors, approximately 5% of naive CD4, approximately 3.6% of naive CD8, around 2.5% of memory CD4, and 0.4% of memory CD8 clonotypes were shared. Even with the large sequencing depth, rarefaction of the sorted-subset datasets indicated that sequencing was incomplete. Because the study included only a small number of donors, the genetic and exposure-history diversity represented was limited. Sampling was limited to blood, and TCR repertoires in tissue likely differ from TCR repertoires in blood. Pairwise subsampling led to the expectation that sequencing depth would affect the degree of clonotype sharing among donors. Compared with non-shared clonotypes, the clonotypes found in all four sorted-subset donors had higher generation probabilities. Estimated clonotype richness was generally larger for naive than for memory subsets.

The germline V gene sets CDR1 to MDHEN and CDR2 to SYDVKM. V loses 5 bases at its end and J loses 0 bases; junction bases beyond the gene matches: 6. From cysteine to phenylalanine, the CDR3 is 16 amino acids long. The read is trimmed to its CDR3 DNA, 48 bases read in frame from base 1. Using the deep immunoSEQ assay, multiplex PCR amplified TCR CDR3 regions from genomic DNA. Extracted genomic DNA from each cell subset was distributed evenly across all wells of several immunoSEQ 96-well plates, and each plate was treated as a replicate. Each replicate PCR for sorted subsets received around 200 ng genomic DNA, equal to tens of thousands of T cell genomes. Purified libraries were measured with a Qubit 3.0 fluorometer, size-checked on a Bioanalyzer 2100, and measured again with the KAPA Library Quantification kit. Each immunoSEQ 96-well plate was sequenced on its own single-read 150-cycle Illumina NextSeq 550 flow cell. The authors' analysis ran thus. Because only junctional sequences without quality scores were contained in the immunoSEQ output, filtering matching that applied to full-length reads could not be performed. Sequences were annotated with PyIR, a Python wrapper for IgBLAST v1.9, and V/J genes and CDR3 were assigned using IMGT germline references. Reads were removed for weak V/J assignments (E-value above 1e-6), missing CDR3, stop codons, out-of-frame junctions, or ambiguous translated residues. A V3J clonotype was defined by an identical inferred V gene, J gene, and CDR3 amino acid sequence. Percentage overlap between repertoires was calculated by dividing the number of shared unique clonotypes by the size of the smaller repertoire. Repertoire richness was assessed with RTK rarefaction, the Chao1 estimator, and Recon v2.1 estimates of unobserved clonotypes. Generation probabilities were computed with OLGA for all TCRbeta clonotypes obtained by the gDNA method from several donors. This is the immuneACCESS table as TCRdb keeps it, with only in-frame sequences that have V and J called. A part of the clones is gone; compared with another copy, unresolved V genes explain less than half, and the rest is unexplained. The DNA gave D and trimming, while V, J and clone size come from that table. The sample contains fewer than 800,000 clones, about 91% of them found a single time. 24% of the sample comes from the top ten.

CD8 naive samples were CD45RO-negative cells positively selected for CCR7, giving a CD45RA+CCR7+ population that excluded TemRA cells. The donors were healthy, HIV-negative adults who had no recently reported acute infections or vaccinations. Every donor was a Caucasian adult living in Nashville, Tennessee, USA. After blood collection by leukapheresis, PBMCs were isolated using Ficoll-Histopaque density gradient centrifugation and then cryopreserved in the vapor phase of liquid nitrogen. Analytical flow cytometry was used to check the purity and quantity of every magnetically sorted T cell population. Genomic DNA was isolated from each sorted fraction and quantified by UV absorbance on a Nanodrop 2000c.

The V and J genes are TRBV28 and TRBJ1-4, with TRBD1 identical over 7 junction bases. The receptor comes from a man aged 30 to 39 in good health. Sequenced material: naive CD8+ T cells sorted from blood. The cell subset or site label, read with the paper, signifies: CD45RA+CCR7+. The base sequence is TGTGCCAGCAGTCCATACAGGGGAGCAACTAATGAAAAACTGTTTTTT. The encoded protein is CASSPYRGATNEKLFF. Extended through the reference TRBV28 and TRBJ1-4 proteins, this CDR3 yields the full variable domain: DVKVTQSSRYLVKRTGEKVFLECVQDMDHENMFWYRQDPGLGLRLIYFSYDVKMKEKGDIPEGYSVSREKKERFSLILESASTNQTSMYLCASSPYRGATNEKLFFGSGTQLSVL.